Included here is one T cell receptor beta chain sequence, with context. Its antigen is still unknown. No base quality information exists; no much larger clone differs at one position. RNA was extracted using the RNeasy kit, and about 0.45 to 1 ug of the RNA was reverse transcribed with random hexamers. The immunoSEQ multiplex PCR assay, which covers 54 Vbeta and 13 Jbeta segments, was used to amplify TCR beta CDR3 regions. Bias from PCR amplification was corrected by using a synthetic template baseline for primer optimization and for computational correction. The original pipeline was this. Reads were assigned to V, D and J genes according to IMGT and analyzed in immunoSEQ Analyzer, with only productive sequences retained. Clonality was calculated as one minus the Shannon entropy normalized by log2 of the number of productive unique sequences. Public and private clones were assessed among the 100 most prevalent clones of each patient and control. A clone was defined as Susac-specific if it was absent from the healthy and MS cohorts, from some 980 published viral clones and from other ImmuneACCESS disease sequences. TCRdb trimmed public reads at Q25 via fastp, called clones via MiXCR and kept in-frame beta chains. Every distinct CDR3 protein forms one entry, paired with its most common genes and DNA. The V and J calls and clone size are TCRdb's, not the authors'. The sample includes 200,000 to 250,000 distinct CDR3 sequences, with around 95% observed a single time. Jointly, the top ten make up 0.065% to 0.075% of the sample.

High-throughput TCR beta sequencing profiled peripheral blood CD8+ and CD4+ T cells from healthy donors, Susac syndrome patients and multiple sclerosis patients. The multiple sclerosis controls were treatment-naive patients who had stable or active relapsing-remitting disease and met the revised McDonald criteria. Bulk CD8+ and CD4+ T cells were purified magnetically by negative isolation, whereas CD8+ TEMRA cells were enriched by FACS. Blood was drawn into EDTA tubes, processed within 24 hours, and PBMCs were isolated by density gradient centrifugation. PBMCs intended for TCR sequencing were cryopreserved in liquid nitrogen and thawed later in a water bath at 37 degrees C. The sorted or isolated CD4+, CD8+ and CD8+ TEMRA cells had a purity of 90% or higher. Per the germline V gene (reference sequence), SGHNT is the CDR1 and YYREEE is the CDR2. Reading from cysteine to phenylalanine, the CDR3 counts 15 amino acids. Left in the record is the CDR3 DNA by itself, 45 bases read in frame from the first base. Trimming removed 6 bases from V and 2 bases from J, leaving 17 bases between the germline ends.

These data belong to a study of CD8 T cells in Susac syndrome (dated by TCRdb to the late 2010s). Context from the whole study: Whether CD8+ T cell activation and differentiation in Susac syndrome was antigen driven was tested using repertoire sequencing.

What the research found in general, with its limitations: The number of individuals in the TCR sequencing and HLA analysis was recognized as being relatively small.

Sequencing was done on a sample of CD4+ T cells from PBMCs. This TCR came from a human donor with multiple sclerosis. The chain is encoded by TRBV5-4 joined to TRBJ2-5, with the D segment identity uncertain. The nucleotides are TGTGCCAGCAACACCGGAAGGATCATGCAAGAGACCCAGTACTTC. Translation gives CASNTGRIMQETQYF.